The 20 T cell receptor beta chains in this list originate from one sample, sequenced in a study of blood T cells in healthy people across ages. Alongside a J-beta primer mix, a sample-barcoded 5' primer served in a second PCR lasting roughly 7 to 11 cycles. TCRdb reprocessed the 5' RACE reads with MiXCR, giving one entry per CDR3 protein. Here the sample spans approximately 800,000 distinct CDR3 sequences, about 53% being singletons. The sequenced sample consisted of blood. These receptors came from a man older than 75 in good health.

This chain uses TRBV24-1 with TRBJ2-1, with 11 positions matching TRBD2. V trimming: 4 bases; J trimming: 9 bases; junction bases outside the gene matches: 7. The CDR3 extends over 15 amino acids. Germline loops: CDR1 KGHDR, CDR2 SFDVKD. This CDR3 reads CATSEGLAALGEQFF. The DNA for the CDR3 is TGTGCCACCAGTGAGGGACTAGCGGCCCTGGGTGAGCAGTTCTTC.

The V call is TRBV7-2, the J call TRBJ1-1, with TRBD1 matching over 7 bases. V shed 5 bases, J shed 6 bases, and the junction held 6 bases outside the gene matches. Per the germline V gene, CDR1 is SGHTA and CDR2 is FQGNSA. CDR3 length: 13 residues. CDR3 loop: CASSVRQGAEAFF. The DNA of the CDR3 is TGTGCCAGCAGCGTCAGACAGGGAGCTGAAGCTTTCTTT.

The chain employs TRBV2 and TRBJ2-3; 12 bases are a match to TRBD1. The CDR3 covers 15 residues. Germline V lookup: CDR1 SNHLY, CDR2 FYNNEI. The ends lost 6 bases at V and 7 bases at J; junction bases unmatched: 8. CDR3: CASSLPGQGANTQYF. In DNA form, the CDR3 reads TGTGCCAGCAGCCTTCCGGGACAGGGGGCGAATACGCAGTATTTT.

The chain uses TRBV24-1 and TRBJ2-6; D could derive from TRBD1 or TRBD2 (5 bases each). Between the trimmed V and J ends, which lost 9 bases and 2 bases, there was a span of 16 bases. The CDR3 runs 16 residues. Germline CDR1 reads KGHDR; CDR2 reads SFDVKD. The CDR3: CATSVGALTGANVLTF. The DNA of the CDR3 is TGTGCCACCTCGGTCGGGGCGCTAACTGGGGCCAACGTCCTGACTTTC.

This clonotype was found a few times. The DNA of the CDR3 is TGTGCCAGTAGCGCCGGACAAGCTAACTATGGCTACACCTTC. This sequence encodes CASSAGQANYGYTF. This chain connects TRBV19 to TRBJ1-2, with D perhaps TRBD1 (5 bases). Per germline, CDR1 LNHDA and CDR2 SQIVND (reference sequence). V was shortened by 6 bases and J by 0 bases, with 11 bases between the two germline ends. The CDR3 has 14 amino acids. The entire variable domain, with the rest obtained from reference TRBV19 and TRBJ1-2, is as follows: DGGITQSPKYLFRKEGQNVTLSCEQNLNHDAMYWYRQDPGQGLRLIYYSQIVNDFQKGDIAEGYSVSREKKESFPLTVTSAQKNPTAFYLCASSAGQANYGYTFGSGTRLTVV.

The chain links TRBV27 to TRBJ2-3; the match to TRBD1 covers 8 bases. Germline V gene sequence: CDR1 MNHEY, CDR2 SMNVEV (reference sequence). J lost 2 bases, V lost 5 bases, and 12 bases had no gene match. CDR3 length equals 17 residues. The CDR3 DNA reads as TGTGCCAGCAGTCCTATACTAAGACAGGGGTCCACAGATACGCAGTATTTT. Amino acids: CASSPILRQGSTDTQYF.

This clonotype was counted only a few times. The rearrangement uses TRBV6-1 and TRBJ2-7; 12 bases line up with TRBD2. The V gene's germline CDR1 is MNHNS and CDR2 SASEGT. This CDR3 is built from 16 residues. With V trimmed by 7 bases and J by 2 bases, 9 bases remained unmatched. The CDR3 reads CASTGPRTSGAYEQYF. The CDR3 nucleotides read TGTGCCAGCACAGGTCCCAGGACTAGCGGGGCCTACGAGCAGTACTTC.

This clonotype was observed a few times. The CDR3 DNA reads TGTGCCAGCAGGCAGGGGTTCGAGCAGTACTTC. This gives the protein CASRQGFEQYF. The chain recombines TRBV6-5 with TRBJ2-5; a weak D match, TRBD1 (6 bases). TRBJ2-7 matches the DNA end more closely, so the J call is doubtful. Germline CDR1 is MNHEY and CDR2 is SVGAGI. The CDR3 sequence is 11 residues long.

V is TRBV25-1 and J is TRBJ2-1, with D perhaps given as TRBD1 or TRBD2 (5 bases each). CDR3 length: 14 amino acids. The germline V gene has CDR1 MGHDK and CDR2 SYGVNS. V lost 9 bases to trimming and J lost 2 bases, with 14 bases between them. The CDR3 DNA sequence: TGTGCCAGTCGCCGTGGGGGTACCTACAATGAGCAGTTCTTC. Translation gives CASRRGGTYNEQFF.

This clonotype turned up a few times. CDR3 amino acids: CAISERTGVSGYTF. The DNA of the CDR3 is TGTGCCATCAGTGAGCGAACAGGGGTTAGTGGCTACACCTTC. This chain links TRBV10-3 with TRBJ1-2, with 7 bases that match TRBD1. Germline loops: CDR1 ENHRY, CDR2 SYGVKD. The CDR3 covers 14 residues. The V gene end was trimmed by 2 bases and the J gene end by 7 bases; junction bases not matched to a gene: 7.

CDR3 nucleotides: TGCGCCAGCAGCACGGACAGGGCCAACACTGAAGCTTTCTTT. Amino acids: CASSTDRANTEAFF. The rearrangement links TRBV5-1 to TRBJ1-1, with 8 bases that match TRBD1. This CDR3 comprises 14 residues. Germline loops: CDR1 SGHRS, CDR2 YFSETQ. V shed 4 bases, J shed 2 bases, and the junction held 4 bases outside the gene matches.

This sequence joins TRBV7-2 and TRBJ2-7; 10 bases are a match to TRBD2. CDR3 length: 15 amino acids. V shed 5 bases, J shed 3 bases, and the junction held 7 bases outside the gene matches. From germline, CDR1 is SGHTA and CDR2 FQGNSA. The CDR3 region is CASSEDGTSVYEQYF. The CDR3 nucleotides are TGTGCCAGCAGCGAAGACGGGACTAGCGTCTACGAGCAGTACTTC.

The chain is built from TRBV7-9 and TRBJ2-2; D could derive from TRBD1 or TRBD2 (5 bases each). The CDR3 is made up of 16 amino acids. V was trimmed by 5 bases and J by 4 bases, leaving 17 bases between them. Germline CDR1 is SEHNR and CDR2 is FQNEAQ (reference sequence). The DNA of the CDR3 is TGTGCCAGCAGCCGCTCGGGCAGGGAGAGCACCGGGGAGCTGTTTTTT. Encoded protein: CASSRSGRESTGELFF.

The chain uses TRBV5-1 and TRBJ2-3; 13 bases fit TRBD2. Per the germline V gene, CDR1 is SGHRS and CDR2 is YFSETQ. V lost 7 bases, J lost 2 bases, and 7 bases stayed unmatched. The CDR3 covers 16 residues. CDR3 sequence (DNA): TGCGCCAGCGGGGGACTAGCGGGATCCGTCACAGATACGCAGTATTTT. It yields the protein CASGGLAGSVTDTQYF.

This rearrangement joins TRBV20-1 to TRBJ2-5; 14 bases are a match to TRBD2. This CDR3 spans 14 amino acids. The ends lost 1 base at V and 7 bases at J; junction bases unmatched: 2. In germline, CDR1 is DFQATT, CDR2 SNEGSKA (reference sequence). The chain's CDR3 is CSARGTSGGLTQYF. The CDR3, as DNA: TGCAGTGCTAGAGGGACTAGCGGGGGGTTGACCCAGTACTTC.

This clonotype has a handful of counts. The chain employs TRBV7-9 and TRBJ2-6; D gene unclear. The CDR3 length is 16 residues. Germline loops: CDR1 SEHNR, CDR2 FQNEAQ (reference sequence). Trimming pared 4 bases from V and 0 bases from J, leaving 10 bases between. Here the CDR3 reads CASSSLASSGANVLTF. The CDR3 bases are TGTGCCAGCAGCTCGTTGGCGAGCTCTGGGGCCAACGTCCTGACTTTC.

CDR3 bases: TGTGCCAGCAGCTTAAACGGGAGGGCCTACAATGAGCAGTTCTTC. It codes for CASSLNGRAYNEQFF. The rearrangement links TRBV11-2 to TRBJ2-1, with 8 nucleotides matching TRBD2. The CDR3 has 15 residues. V shed 2 bases, J shed 2 bases, and the junction held 2 bases outside the gene matches. Germline CDR1 and CDR2: SGHAT and FQNNGV.

The CDR3 spells CASSVSPGLSDTQYF. DNA for the CDR3: TGTGCCAGCAGTGTTTCTCCGGGACTCTCAGATACGCAGTATTTT. V gene TRBV12-3 or TRBV12-4 combines with J gene TRBJ2-3; tentative D call: TRBD2 (6 bases). The CDR3 sequence is 15 residues long. Deletions cut 5 bases from V and 4 bases from J, with 16 bases between.

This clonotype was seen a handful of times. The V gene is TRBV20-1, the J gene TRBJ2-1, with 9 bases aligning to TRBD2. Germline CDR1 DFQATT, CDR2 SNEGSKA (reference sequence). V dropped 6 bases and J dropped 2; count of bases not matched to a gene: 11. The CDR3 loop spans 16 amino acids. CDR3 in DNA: TGCAGTGCCCTTCGGCCGGGACTAGCAACCTACAATGAGCAGTTCTTC. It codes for CSALRPGLATYNEQFF.

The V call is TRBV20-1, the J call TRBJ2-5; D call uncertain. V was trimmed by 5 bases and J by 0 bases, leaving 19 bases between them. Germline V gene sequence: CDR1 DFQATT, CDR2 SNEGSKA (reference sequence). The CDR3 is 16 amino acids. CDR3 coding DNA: TGCAGTGCTCCGCCCCACCCGAGAGAAAACCAAGAGACCCAGTACTTC. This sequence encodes CSAPPHPRENQETQYF.